A selection of T cell receptor beta chains follows, all from one sample in a study of regulatory T cells in long-lasting Graves disease. One entry per CDR3 protein results from TCRdb running MiXCR on the multiplex PCR reads. In the table there are hundreds of thousands of distinct CDR3 sequences, about 14% of which are singletons. This specimen consisted of peripheral blood mononuclear cells (PBMCs), obtained at new diagnosis, from a patient treated with antithyroid drugs. The receptors were sampled from a female donor with Graves disease. The CDR3 runs from the conserved cysteine through the conserved F or W. D genes are given only for firm matches. The size of a clone is reported for some rows only, either as once, few or many, or as a class for expanded clones.

>TRBV7-9|many|.|TRBJ2-7
CASSLRPDGYEQYF
TGTGCCAGCAGCCTCCGTCCAGACGGCTACGAGCAGTACTTC
>TRBV4-1|many|.|TRBJ1-1
CASSQGLDTEAFF
TGCGCCAGCAGCCAAGGCTTAGACACTGAAGCTTTCTTT
>TRBV3-1|many|.|TRBJ1-1
CASSQASTNTEAFF
TGTGCCAGCAGCCAAGCTTCGACGAACACTGAAGCTTTCTTT
>TRBV7-9|many|.|TRBJ2-1
CASSAGGGQFF
TGTGCCAGCAGCGCAGGGGGAGGGCAGTTCTTC
>TRBV27|many|TRBD1|TRBJ2-3
CASRRTGPPIDTQYF
TGTGCCAGCAGGAGGACAGGGCCCCCTATAGATACGCAGTATTTT
>TRBV9|many|.|TRBJ1-5
CASSARENQPQHF
TGTGCCAGCAGCGCCAGGGAAAATCAGCCCCAGCATTTT
>TRBV18|many|TRBD2|TRBJ2-7
CASSLGREYYEQYF
TGTGCCAGCTCACTCGGGAGGGAGTATTACGAGCAGTACTTC
>TRBV5-1|many|.|TRBJ2-4
CASSSNQGLRNIQYF
TGCGCCAGCAGCTCGAATCAGGGGTTAAGAAACATTCAGTACTTC
>TRBV6-2/TRBV6-3|.|.|TRBJ2-5
CASSYSIKGQETQYF
TGTGCCAGCAGTTACTCGATAAAGGGGCAAGAGACCCAGTACTTC
>TRBV2|many|TRBD2|TRBJ2-1
CASSELAGGPSSYNEQFF
TGTGCCAGCAGTGAACTAGCGGGGGGCCCGAGCTCCTACAATGAGCAGTTCTTC
>TRBV6-5|many|.|TRBJ1-1
CASSYPPGRTRPRAFF
TGTGCCAGCAGTTACCCTCCTGGACGGACCCGTCCACGAGCTTTCTTT
>TRBV10-3|many|TRBD1|TRBJ2-7
CAISVRDSFGEQYF
TGTGCCATCTCTGTTCGGGACAGTTTTGGGGAGCAGTACTTC
>TRBV3-1|many|.|TRBJ2-7
CASSQEDRFYEQYF
TGTGCCAGCAGCCAAGAGGACAGATTCTACGAGCAGTACTTC
>TRBV5-1|many|.|TRBJ1-3
CASSWGARGNTIYF
TGCGCCAGCAGTTGGGGGGCAAGAGGAAACACCATATATTTT
>TRBV7-9|many|.|TRBJ1-4
CASSFPERAEKLFF
TGTGCCAGCAGCTTCCCAGAAAGGGCTGAAAAACTGTTTTTT
>TRBV9|few|.|TRBJ1-2
CASSEGYGTPLSRGGYTF
TGTGCCAGCAGCGAGGGGTACGGGACCCCCCTTTCGAGAGGTGGCTACACCTTC
>TRBV28|.|TRBD2|TRBJ2-7
CASSRTSGIRPYEQYF
TGTGCCAGCAGTCGGACTAGCGGGATAAGGCCCTACGAGCAGTACTTC
>TRBV11-2|many|TRBD2|TRBJ2-3
CASSLTRGGPITDTQYF
TGTGCCAGCAGCTTAACCCGCGGGGGGCCAATTACAGATACGCAGTATTTT
>TRBV12-3/TRBV12-4|.|TRBD1|TRBJ1-5
CASRRGQGAQPQHF
TGTGCCAGCAGACGCGGACAGGGGGCTCAGCCCCAGCATTTT
>TRBV27|many|.|TRBJ2-7
CASSPSGHPSYEQYF
TGTGCCAGCAGTCCGTCAGGGCACCCATCCTACGAGCAGTACTTC
>TRBV29-1|many|.|TRBJ1-1
CSVEKNTEAFF
TGCAGCGTTGAAAAGAACACTGAAGCTTTCTTT
>TRBV11-2|.|TRBD2|TRBJ2-5
CASTPGGGGSRETQYF
TGTGCCAGCACCCCGGGGGGCGGGGGGTCAAGGGAGACCCAGTACTTC
>TRBV2|many|.|TRBJ1-4
CASSPRTASTNEKLFF
TGTGCCAGCAGCCCAAGGACAGCTTCAACTAATGAAAAACTGTTTTTT
>TRBV6-2/TRBV6-3|.|TRBD2|TRBJ2-3
CASSSPSGTSTDTQYF
TGTGCCAGCAGTTCTCCTAGCGGTACTAGCACAGATACGCAGTATTTT
>TRBV19|.|TRBD1|TRBJ2-2
CASSRARGSIGTGELFF
TGTGCCAGTAGCCGGGCCAGGGGGAGTATCGGGACCGGGGAGCTGTTTTTT
>TRBV2|.|.|TRBJ2-3
CASGRGTITDTQYF
TGTGCCAGCGGGAGAGGGACGATCACAGATACGCAGTATTTT
>TRBV7-2|few|TRBD2|TRBJ2-7
CASRLAGGLHEQYF
TGTGCCAGCAGATTGGCGGGAGGTCTTCACGAGCAGTACTTC
>TRBV12-3/TRBV12-4|many|.|TRBJ2-1
CASSFKAGTGYNEQFF
TGTGCCAGCAGTTTTAAGGCCGGGACTGGGTACAATGAGCAGTTCTTC
>TRBV24-1|many|TRBD1|TRBJ1-2
CATSSGTENYGYTF
TGTGCCACCAGTTCGGGGACAGAGAACTATGGCTACACCTTC
>TRBV5-1|many|.|TRBJ1-1
CASSLEGDRRNDF
TGTGCCAGCAGCTTGGAGGGGGACCGGAGGAACGACTTT
>TRBV9|.|TRBD2|TRBJ2-2
CASSGWGLAGSSNTGELFF
TGTGCCAGCAGCGGGTGGGGACTAGCGGGGTCATCGAACACCGGGGAGCTGTTTTTT
>TRBV13|many|TRBD1|TRBJ1-3
CASSTPGTATIGNTIYF
TGTGCCAGCAGCACACCCGGGACAGCTACTATTGGAAACACCATATATTTT
>TRBV20-1|many|.|TRBJ1-1
CSAPGVTEAFF
TGCAGTGCTCCCGGGGTTACTGAAGCTTTCTTT
>TRBV6-2/TRBV6-3|.|TRBD1|TRBJ1-1
CASSDDGSGTGNTEAFF
TGTGCCAGCAGCGACGACGGTTCCGGGACAGGGAACACTGAAGCTTTCTTT
>TRBV3-1|.|TRBD1|TRBJ1-2
CASSLTSAGGSDGYTF
TGTGCCAGCAGCCTCACCTCCGCAGGGGGTTCAGATGGCTACACCTTC
>TRBV28|many|TRBD2|TRBJ2-5
CASSLLAFGGRQETQYF
TGTGCCAGCAGTTTGCTCGCCTTCGGGGGGAGACAAGAGACCCAGTACTTC
>TRBV28|few|.|TRBJ1-4
CASSPHGPKNEKLFF
TGTGCCAGCAGCCCCCACGGTCCCAAGAATGAAAAACTGTTTTTT
>TRBV11-2|many|.|TRBJ1-5
CASSLDSPNQPQHF
TGTGCCAGCAGCTTAGACAGTCCCAATCAGCCCCAGCATTTT
>TRBV6-9|.|TRBD1|TRBJ2-2
CASSYDRATGELFF
TGTGCCAGCAGTTACGACAGGGCCACCGGGGAGCTGTTTTTT
>TRBV12-3/TRBV12-4|many|.|TRBJ1-1
CASSFPEGRTEAFF
TGTGCCAGCAGTTTCCCGGAGGGGAGGACTGAAGCTTTCTTT
>TRBV10-1|many|TRBD1|TRBJ2-3
CASSDYRGTDTQYF
TGTGCCAGCAGTGATTACAGGGGCACGGATACGCAGTATTTT
>TRBV6-2/TRBV6-3|many|TRBD1|TRBJ2-1
CASSPQRQGSSYNEQFF
TGTGCCAGCAGTCCTCAAAGACAGGGAAGCTCCTACAATGAGCAGTTCTTC
>TRBV18|many|.|TRBJ1-3
CASSPNEGNTIYF
TGTGCCAGCTCACCTAACGAGGGAAACACCATATATTTT
>TRBV7-2|many|TRBD1|TRBJ2-7
CASSRGTGDSEQYF
TGTGCCAGCAGCCGTGGGACAGGGGACTCCGAGCAGTACTTC
>TRBV24-1|many|.|TRBJ1-1
CATSEPGQINTEAFF
TGTGCCACCAGTGAACCAGGACAGATTAACACTGAAGCTTTCTTT
>TRBV20-1|many|TRBD2|TRBJ2-1
CSADRLAGGDEQFF
TGCAGTGCTGACCGACTAGCGGGAGGGGATGAGCAGTTCTTC
>TRBV20-1|many|.|TRBJ1-5
CSATPVGRNSNQPQHF
TGCAGTGCTACCCCTGTCGGACGGAATAGCAATCAGCCCCAGCATTTT
>TRBV12-3/TRBV12-4|many|TRBD2|TRBJ2-1
CASLLEAGGRYEQFF
TGTGCCAGCCTTTTGGAGGCGGGAGGGCGATATGAGCAGTTCTTC
>TRBV4-2|.|.|TRBJ1-3
CASSRLPPGHSQRGNTIYF
TGTGCCAGCAGCCGATTACCCCCGGGACACTCCCAGAGGGGGAACACCATATATTTT
>TRBV12-3/TRBV12-4|.|.|TRBJ2-6
CASSLSFGSDPAGANVLTF
TGTGCCAGCAGTTTAAGTTTCGGGTCCGACCCAGCTGGGGCCAACGTCCTGACTTTC
>TRBV7-2|many|TRBD1|TRBJ2-1
CASSLEDRVNEQFF
TGTGCCAGCAGCTTAGAGGACAGGGTAAATGAGCAGTTCTTC
>TRBV12-3/TRBV12-4|.|TRBD2|TRBJ2-3
CASSLSGLAGGPTDTQYF
TGTGCCAGCAGTTTATCCGGACTAGCGGGAGGGCCTACAGATACGCAGTATTTT
>TRBV9|.|.|TRBJ2-6
CASSVSSGGQAGANVLTF
TGTGCCAGCAGCGTCTCAAGCGGGGGACAGGCCGGGGCCAACGTCCTGACTTTC